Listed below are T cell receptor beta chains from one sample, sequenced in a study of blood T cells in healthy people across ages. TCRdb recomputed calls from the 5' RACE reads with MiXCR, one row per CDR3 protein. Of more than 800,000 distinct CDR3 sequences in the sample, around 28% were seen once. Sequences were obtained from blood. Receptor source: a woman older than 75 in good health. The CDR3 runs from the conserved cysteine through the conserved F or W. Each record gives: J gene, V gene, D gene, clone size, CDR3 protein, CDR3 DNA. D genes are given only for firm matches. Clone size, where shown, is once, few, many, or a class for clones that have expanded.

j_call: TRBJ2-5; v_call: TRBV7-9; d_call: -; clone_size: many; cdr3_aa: CASSLPMDGETQYF; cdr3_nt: TGTGCCAGCAGCTTACCGATGGATGGAGAGACCCAGTACTTC
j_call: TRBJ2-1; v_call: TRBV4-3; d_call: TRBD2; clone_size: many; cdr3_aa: CASSQPGLAKAEQFF; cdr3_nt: TGCGCCAGCAGCCAACCGGGACTAGCTAAGGCTGAGCAGTTCTTC
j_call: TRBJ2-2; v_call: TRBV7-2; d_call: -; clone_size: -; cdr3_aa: CASTLGRETLNTGELFF; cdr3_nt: TGTGCCAGCACCTTAGGCAGGGAGACACTGAACACCGGGGAGCTGTTTTTT
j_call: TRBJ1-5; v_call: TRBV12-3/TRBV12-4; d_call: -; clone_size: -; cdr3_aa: CASSPYQNQPQHF; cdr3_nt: TGTGCCAGCAGCCCTTACCAAAATCAGCCCCAGCATTTT
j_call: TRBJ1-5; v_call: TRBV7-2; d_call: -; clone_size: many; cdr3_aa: CASSLRGRGNQPQHF; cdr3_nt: TGTGCCAGCAGCTTACGGGGGCGCGGCAATCAGCCCCAGCATTTT
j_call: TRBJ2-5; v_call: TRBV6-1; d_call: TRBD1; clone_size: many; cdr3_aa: CASSEGGWTGKETQYF; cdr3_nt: TGTGCCAGCAGTGAAGGGGGGTGGACAGGGAAAGAGACCCAGTACTTC
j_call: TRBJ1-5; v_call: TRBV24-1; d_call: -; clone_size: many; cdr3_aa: CATTEPKNYSNQPQHF; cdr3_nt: TGTGCCACCACGGAACCGAAGAATTATAGCAATCAGCCCCAGCATTTT
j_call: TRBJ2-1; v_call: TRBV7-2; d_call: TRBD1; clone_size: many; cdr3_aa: CANSRQGASSYNEQFF; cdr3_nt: TGTGCCAACAGCCGACAGGGGGCCAGCTCCTACAATGAGCAGTTCTTC
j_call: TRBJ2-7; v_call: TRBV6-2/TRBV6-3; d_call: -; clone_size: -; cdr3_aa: CASSRDFSSYEQYF; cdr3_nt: TGTGCCAGTAGCAGGGACTTCAGCTCCTACGAGCAGTACTTC
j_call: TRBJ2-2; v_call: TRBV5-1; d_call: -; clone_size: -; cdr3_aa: CASSLEVINTGELFF; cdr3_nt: TGCGCCAGCAGCTTGGAGGTCATTAACACCGGGGAGCTGTTTTTT
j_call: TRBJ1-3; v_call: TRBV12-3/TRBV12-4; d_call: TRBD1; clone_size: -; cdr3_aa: CASSRQGNSGNTIYF; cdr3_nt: TGTGCCAGCAGCAGACAGGGGAACTCTGGAAACACCATATATTTT
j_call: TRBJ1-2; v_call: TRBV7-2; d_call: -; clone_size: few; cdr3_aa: CASSLAGNTNYGYTF; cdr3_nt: TGTGCCAGCAGCTTAGCTGGGAACACTAACTATGGCTACACCTTC
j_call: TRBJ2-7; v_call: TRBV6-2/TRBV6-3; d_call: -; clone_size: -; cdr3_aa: CASSPFELDEQYF; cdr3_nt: TGTGCCAGCTCTCCCTTCGAGCTGGACGAGCAGTACTTC
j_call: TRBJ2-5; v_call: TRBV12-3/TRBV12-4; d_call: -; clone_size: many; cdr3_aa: CASSFSRMETQYF; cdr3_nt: TGTGCCAGCAGTTTCTCCAGGATGGAGACCCAGTACTTC
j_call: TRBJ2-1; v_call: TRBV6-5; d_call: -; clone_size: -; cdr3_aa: CASRTRGGSFCNEQFF; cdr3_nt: TGTGCCAGCAGAACTCGAGGGGGGAGCTTCTGCAATGAGCAGTTCTTC
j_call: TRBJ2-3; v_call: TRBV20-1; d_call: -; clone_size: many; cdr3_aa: CSARGGFGTDTQYF; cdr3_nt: TGCAGTGCTAGAGGGGGTTTTGGCACAGATACGCAGTATTTT
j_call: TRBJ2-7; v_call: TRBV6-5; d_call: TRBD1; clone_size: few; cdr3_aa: CASRASGGAGEQYF; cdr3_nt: TGTGCCAGCAGGGCTTCAGGGGGCGCGGGCGAGCAGTACTTC
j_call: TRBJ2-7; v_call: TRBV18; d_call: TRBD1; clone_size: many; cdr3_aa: CASSQRTGGITYEQYF; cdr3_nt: TGTGCCAGCTCACAAAGAACAGGGGGCATAACCTACGAGCAGTACTTC
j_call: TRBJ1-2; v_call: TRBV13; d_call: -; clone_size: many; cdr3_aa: CASTIRQGNGDGYTF; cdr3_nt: TGTGCCAGCACCATAAGGCAGGGGAACGGCGATGGCTACACCTTC
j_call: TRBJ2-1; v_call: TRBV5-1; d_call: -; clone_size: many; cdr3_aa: CASSLAGAGSVNEQFF; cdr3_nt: TGCGCCAGCAGCTTGGCCGGGGCAGGGTCTGTAAATGAGCAGTTCTTC
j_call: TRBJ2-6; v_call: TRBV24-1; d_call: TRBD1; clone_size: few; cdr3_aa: CATSDPPGQGLSGANVLTF; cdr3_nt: TGTGCCACCAGTGACCCTCCGGGACAGGGCTTATCTGGGGCCAACGTCCTGACTTTC
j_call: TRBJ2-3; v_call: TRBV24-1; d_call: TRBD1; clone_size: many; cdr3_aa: CATSASGGPDTQYF; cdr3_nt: TGTGCCACCAGTGCGTCAGGGGGCCCAGATACGCAGTATTTT